Listed here are 6 T cell receptor beta chains from one sample, sequenced in a study of neoadjuvant anti-PD-1 for oral cavity cancer. Here immunoSEQ multiplex PCR was the method, and the copy in TCRdb shows in-frame clones only, minus some. The repertoire includes over 12,000 clones, more than 65% of them detected once, and nearly 3% sits in the top ten. This sample comprised PBMCs, obtained before nivolumab (anti-PD-1) treatment. These receptor sequences come from a person aged 35-79 years with oral cavity squamous cell carcinoma.

This chain links TRBV2 with TRBJ2-5; 9 bases align to TRBD2. The better agreement between TRBJ2-7 and the DNA end casts doubt on the J call. Per germline, CDR1 SNHLY and CDR2 FYNNEI. This CDR3 is built from 17 residues. CDR3: CASSPWKPSGKSYEQYF. CDR3 in DNA: TGTGCCAGCAGCCCCTGGAAGCCTAGCGGGAAGTCCTACGAGCAGTACTTC.

The chain has TRBV10-2 and TRBJ2-7, with a possible D match to TRBD1 (6 bases). Germline V lookup: CDR1 WSHSY, CDR2 SAAADI. V dropped 7 bases and J dropped 6 bases, with 10 bases sitting between them. The CDR3 is 11 amino acids. CDR3 sequence reads: CASTQGREQYF. The CDR3 nucleotides read TGCGCCAGCACCCAGGGGCGCGAGCAGTACTTC.

This chain joins TRBV27 and TRBJ2-7; D unresolved. The CDR3 length is 13 residues. Between the trimmed V and J ends, which lost 5 bases and 4 bases, there was a span of 12 bases. Germline-derived CDR1 and CDR2 are MNHEY and SMNVEV (reference sequence). DNA of the CDR3: TGTGCCAGCAGTCTTCGGGTCCTTTACGAGCAGTACTTC. The encoded protein is CASSLRVLYEQYF.

The chain is built from TRBV7-8 and TRBJ1-3; perhaps TRBD1 as D (5 bases). The V end was cut by 4 bases, the J end by 0 bases, with 19 bases between. Germline assignment: CDR1 SGHVS and CDR2 FQNEAQ. The CDR3 has 18 amino acids. For the CDR3, the DNA is TGTGCCAGCAGCTCCATCCGGGGCACAGTCAGCTCTGGAAACACCATATATTTT. Its protein is CASSSIRGTVSSGNTIYF.

The count of this clone is one. This sequence joins TRBV30 and TRBJ1-2; no clear D. This CDR3 has 11 residues. Trimming cost V 1 base and J 5 bases, with 5 bases left between them. Germline-derived CDR1 and CDR2 are GTSNPN and SVGIG (reference sequence). CDR3 sequence (DNA): TGTGCCTGGAGTGAGGCATATGGCTACACCTTC. Translation gives CAWSEAYGYTF.

The J gene is TRBJ1-1, the V gene TRBV7-9; 7 bases map to TRBD1. J gave up 1 base and V 2 bases, and 1 base lay outside the gene matches. Germline loops: CDR1 SEHNR, CDR2 FQNEAQ (reference sequence). The CDR3 has 14 amino acids. The CDR3 DNA is TGTGCCAGCAGCTTAAGGACAGGGAACACTGAAGCTTTCTTT. Amino acids: CASSLRTGNTEAFF.